This T cell receptor beta chain was recorded in a study of T cells in Graves' hyperthyroidism and ophthalmopathy. General study findings and limits: Ophthalmopathy and stable hyperthyroidism were told apart by a 13 V-J model. Blood also carried most thyroid clonotypes expanded above 0.001.

The TCR beta CDR3 regions underwent amplification using RNA transcripts as the source. The HTBI primer set was used in a first-round RT-PCR of the TCR CDR3. TCRdb reprocessed the multiplex PCR reads with MiXCR, giving one entry per CDR3 protein. The sample shows roughly 500,000 distinct CDR3 sequences, about 24% of them seen only once. Notes on this clonotype: Its specificity is not known.

V lost 5 bases and J 0 bases, leaving 10 bases between the germline ends. From germline, CDR1 is DFQATT and CDR2 SNEGSKA (reference sequence). The CDR3 is made up of 13 amino acids. Ophthalmopathy patients showed a Clinical Activity Score of at least 3, NOSPECS grade of at least 4 and duration under 3 months. The PBMCs were taken from more than 8 ml of fresh peripheral blood. Source material: blood. The J gene is TRBJ1-1, the V gene TRBV20-1; D uncertain. The origin of this receptor is a woman aged 25-40 years with Graves' ophthalmopathy. CDR3 coding DNA: TGCAGTGCTTACACCCGTATGAACACTGAAGCTTTCTTT. Protein product: CSAYTRMNTEAFF.